The 14 T cell receptor beta chains below were found in one sample sequenced in a study of blood T cell repertoires in COVID-19. Generated by immunoSEQ multiplex PCR, the TCRdb table keeps only in-frame clones and is missing some. The repertoire holds around 350,000 clones, with about 87% as singletons. The sample comprised peripheral blood. These receptors were collected from a human donor in a cohort sampled during active COVID-19.

The CDR3 region is CASSLVAGMDYEQYF. For the CDR3, the DNA is TGTGCCAGCAGCTTAGTAGCAGGGATGGACTACGAGCAGTACTTC. The genes are TRBV7-6 and TRBJ2-7, with D perhaps matching TRBD1 (5 bases). CDR1 is SGHVS and CDR2 is FNYEAQ in the germline V gene. V was pared by 1 base and J by 3 bases, with 13 bases between. The length of the CDR3 is 15 residues.

In this sample, this clone turned up a few times. The J gene is TRBJ2-3, the V gene TRBV4-2; 9 bases fit TRBD2. The CDR3 totals 15 residues. With 4 bases clipped from V and 2 bases from J, the junction kept 4 bases outside the gene matches. Germline-derived CDR1 and CDR2 are LGHNA and YNFKEQ. The CDR3 DNA reads as TGTGCCAGCAGCCCGCAGCGGGGGGCCACAGATACGCAGTATTTT. It encodes CASSPQRGATDTQYF.

The chain joins TRBV18 to TRBJ1-5; a possible D gene is TRBD1 (6 bases). Germline loops: CDR1 KGHSH, CDR2 LQKENI. The CDR3 is 14 residues long. The V end lost 6 bases, the J end lost 5 bases, and 14 bases lay between the germline ends. The CDR3 DNA reads TGTGCCAGCTCGGCAGGGGCGGTCGATCAGCCCCAGCATTTT. It codes for CASSAGAVDQPQHF.

V is TRBV5-1 and J is TRBJ2-1; D unclear. Trimming left V 4 bases short and J 5 bases short, with 7 bases between. The CDR3 runs to 12 residues. Germline CDR1 SGHRS, CDR2 YFSETQ. The CDR3 spells CASSSSNNEQFF. CDR3 coding DNA: TGCGCCAGCAGCAGTAGCAACAATGAGCAGTTCTTC.

Only one count was recorded for this clone. V is TRBV30 and J is TRBJ2-7, with D tentatively TRBD1 (5 bases). V was trimmed by 4 bases and J by 2 bases, leaving 9 bases between them. CDR3 length: 12 amino acids. Looked up from germline, CDR1 is GTSNPN and CDR2 is SVGIG (reference sequence). CDR3 bases: TGTGCCTGGAAACCAGGGCCCTACGAGCAGTACTTC. Its translation: CAWKPGPYEQYF.

The J gene is TRBJ1-2, the V gene TRBV30; tentative D call: TRBD1 (6 bases). V lost 8 bases and J 3 bases, leaving 22 bases between the germline ends. Germline assignment: CDR1 GTSNPN and CDR2 SVGIG (reference sequence). The CDR3 loop spans 15 amino acids. The CDR3 DNA sequence: TGTGCCGGATCGACAGGATCGATGTTCTACTATGGCTACACCTTC. Translated, it gives CAGSTGSMFYYGYTF.

This clone was observed a single time. The CDR3 nucleotides are TGTGCCAGCAGCCCTGGGGGGGGCCCTAATGAAAAACTGTTTTTT. Amino acid sequence: CASSPGGGPNEKLFF. The chain couples TRBV9 to TRBJ1-4, with D tentatively TRBD1 (6 bases). The germline V gene has CDR1 SGDLS and CDR2 YYNGEE. The CDR3 runs 15 residues. V was cut by 4 bases and J by 3 bases, with 13 bases left in between.

This chain uses TRBV24-1 with TRBJ2-1; 13 bases fit TRBD2. Germline V gives CDR1 KGHDR, CDR2 SFDVKD. The trim removed 3 bases at V and 15 bases at J, leaving 13 bases unmatched. The CDR3 runs to 16 residues. The CDR3 nucleotides are TGTGCCACCAGTGATCCTTCTTCGGGACTAGCGGGGTTGCTGTTCTTC. Translating gives CATSDPSSGLAGLLFF.

The genes are TRBV7-9 and TRBJ1-1, with 7 bases lining up with TRBD1. The V segment lost 5 bases and the J segment 5 bases; nucleotides outside the gene matches: 8. From germline, CDR1 is SEHNR and CDR2 FQNEAQ (reference sequence). This CDR3 is 14 amino acids long. The CDR3 DNA is TGTGCCAGCAGCCCACAGGGGATGTGGACTGAAGCTTTCTTT. Translation gives CASSPQGMWTEAFF.

The genes are TRBV28 and TRBJ2-1; D uncertain. V was shortened by 5 bases and J by 0 bases, with 14 bases between the two germline ends. CDR1 is MDHEN and CDR2 is SYDVKM in the germline V gene. CDR3 length: 16 amino acids. DNA of the CDR3: TGTGCCAGCAGTCTCCTCGCGGAGACCTCCTACAATGAGCAGTTCTTC. Protein sequence: CASSLLAETSYNEQFF.

This clone was recorded once. The chain couples TRBV4-1 to TRBJ2-2; TRBD2 matches at 7 bases. The V gene end was trimmed by 8 bases and the J gene end by 4 bases; junction bases not matched to a gene: 13. Germline CDR1 and CDR2: MGHRA and YSYEKL. CDR3 length: 16 amino acids. Here the CDR3 reads CASRSWTSGGTGELFF. CDR3 nucleotide sequence: TGCGCCAGCCGCTCGTGGACGTCGGGAGGCACCGGGGAGCTGTTTTTT.

This clone was recorded only once. The rearrangement uses TRBV6-5 and TRBJ2-5; 8 positions match TRBD2. Germline trimming cut 7 bases from V and 2 bases from J; bases unmatched to any gene: 6. The CDR3 length is 14 residues. Germline V gene lookup returns CDR1 MNHEY and CDR2 SVGAGI. The CDR3 loop reads CASNGGATQETQYF. The CDR3 DNA sequence: TGTGCCAGCAACGGGGGGGCGACACAAGAGACCCAGTACTTC.

CDR3 coding DNA: TGTGCCAGCAGGGGGGGGGCGCTTATGGAAAAACTGTTTTTT. Translation: CASRGGALMEKLFF. The chain joins TRBV2 to TRBJ1-4; a possible D gene is TRBD1 (6 bases). The germline gives CDR1 SNHLY, CDR2 FYNNEI. The CDR3 has 14 amino acids. V lost 6 bases, J lost 8 bases, and 16 bases lay in between.

The V gene is TRBV19, the J gene TRBJ2-2; 7 bases map to TRBD1. CDR3 length equals 14 residues. With 6 bases clipped from V and 3 bases from J, the junction kept 4 bases outside the gene matches. CDR1 LNHDA and CDR2 SQIVND come from the germline V gene (reference sequence). CDR3 region: CASSPDRDTGELFF. Written as DNA, the CDR3 is TGTGCCAGTAGCCCCGACAGGGACACCGGGGAGCTGTTTTTT.